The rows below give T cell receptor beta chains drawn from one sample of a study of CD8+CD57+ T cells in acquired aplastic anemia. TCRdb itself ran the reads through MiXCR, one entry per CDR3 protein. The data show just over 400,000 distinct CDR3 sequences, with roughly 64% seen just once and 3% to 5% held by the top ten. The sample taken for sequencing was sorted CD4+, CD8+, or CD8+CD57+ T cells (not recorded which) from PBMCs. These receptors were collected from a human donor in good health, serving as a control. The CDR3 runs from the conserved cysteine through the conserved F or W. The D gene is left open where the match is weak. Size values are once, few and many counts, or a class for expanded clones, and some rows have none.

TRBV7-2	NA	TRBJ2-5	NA	CASSIATPGTHGF	TGTGCCAGCAGCATCGCTACTCCAGGGACCCATGGCTTC
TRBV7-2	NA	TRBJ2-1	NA	CASSLVALSYNEKFF	TGTGCCAGCAGCTTAGTTGCCTTATCCTATAATGAGAAGTTCTTC
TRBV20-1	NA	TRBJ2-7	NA	CSATPAGGGIYEQYF	TGCAGTGCCACACCGGCGGGCGGTGGAATTTACGAGCAGTACTTC
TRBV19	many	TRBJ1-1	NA	CASRPSGFGTEAFF	TGTGCCAGTAGGCCCTCGGGCTTTGGCACTGAAGCTTTCTTT
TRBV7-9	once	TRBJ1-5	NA	CASSRTEAGRPPQHF	TGTGCCAGCAGTAGGACAGAGGCTGGGAGACCACCCCAGCATTTT
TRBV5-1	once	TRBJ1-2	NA	CASSPGGQNDGYTF	TGTGCCAGCAGCCCCGGAGGGCAGAACGATGGCTACACCTTC
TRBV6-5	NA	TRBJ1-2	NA	CACSYSRGIYGYTF	TGTGCCTGCAGTTACAGTCGGGGGATCTATGGCTACACCTTC
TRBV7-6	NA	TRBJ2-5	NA	CASSLVFVQETRYF	TGTGCCAGCAGCTTAGTATTCGTCCAAGAGACCCGGTACTTC
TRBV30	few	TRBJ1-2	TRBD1	CAWRLPGTGGGGYTF	TGTGCCTGGAGACTTCCCGGGACAGGGGGCGGTGGCTACACCTTC
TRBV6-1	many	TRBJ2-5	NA	CASSETYSTGTKKTQYF	TGTGCCAGCAGTGAAACTTATTCGACAGGAACCAAGAAGACCCAGTACTTC
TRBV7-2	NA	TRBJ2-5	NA	CASSPAHQPQQIGYF	TGTGCCAGCAGCCCAGCGCATCAGCCCCAACAGATTGGTTACTTC
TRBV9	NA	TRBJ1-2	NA	CASSVGKRSPDGDTF	TGTGCCAGCAGCGTAGGAAAAAGGAGCCCCGATGGCGACACCTTC
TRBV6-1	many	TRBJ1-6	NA	CASNPGPNSPLHF	TGTGCCAGCAATCCGGGCCCAAATTCACCCCTCCACTTT
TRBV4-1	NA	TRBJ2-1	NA	CASSQDKSSKNEQFF	TGCGCCAGCAGCCAAGATAAGTCTAGTAAGAATGAGCAGTTCTTC
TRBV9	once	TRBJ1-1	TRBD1	CASSAGQPYSTTEAFF	TGTGCCAGTAGCGCGGGACAGCCTTACTCGACCACTGAAGCTTTCTTT
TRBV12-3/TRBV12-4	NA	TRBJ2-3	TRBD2	CASSQGGRISTDTQYF	TGTGCCAGCAGTCAGGGAGGGAGAATTAGCACAGATACGCAGTATTTT
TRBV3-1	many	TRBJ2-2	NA	CASSLIQGTGELFF	TGTGCCAGCAGCCTCATCCAGGGCACCGGGGAGCTGTTTTTT
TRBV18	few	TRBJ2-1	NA	CASSPRSSGRKAGRQFF	TGTGCCAGCTCACCACGTTCCTCAGGACGGAAGGCTGGGCGACAGTTCTTC
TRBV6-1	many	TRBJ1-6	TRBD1	CASMISGGYNSPLHF	TGTGCCAGCATGATCTCAGGGGGCTATAATTCACCCCTCCACTTT
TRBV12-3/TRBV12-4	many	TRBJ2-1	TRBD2	CASSPTLAGALRNEQFF	TGTGCCAGCAGCCCAACCCTAGCGGGGGCGCTTCGCAATGAGCAGTTCTTC
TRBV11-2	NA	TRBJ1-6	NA	CASTLGGTPYNSPLHF	TGTGCCAGCACATTGGGCGGTACGCCGTATAATTCACCCCTCCACTTT
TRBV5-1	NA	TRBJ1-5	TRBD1	CASRPQGAQTQHF	TGCGCCAGCAGACCTCAGGGGGCGCAGACCCAGCATTTT
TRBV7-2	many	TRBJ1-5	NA	CASSLGARQPQHF	TGTGCCAGCAGCTTAGGAGCCCGACAGCCCCAGCATTTT
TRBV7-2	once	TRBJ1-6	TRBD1	CASSIVGTGEYGYLHF	TGTGCCAGCAGCATAGTAGGCACAGGGGAGTATGGCTACCTCCACTTT
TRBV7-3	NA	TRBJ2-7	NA	CASSSNRGRSYDQYF	TGTGCCAGCAGCTCGAACCGGGGCAGGTCATACGATCAGTACTTC
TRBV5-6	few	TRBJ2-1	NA	CASSLEVGGGHNEQFF	TGTGCCAGCAGCTTGGAGGTGGGGGGGGGCCACAATGAGCAGTTCTTC
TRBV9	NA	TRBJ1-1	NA	CASSLMMSTGIEAFF	TGTGCCAGCAGCCTAATGATGTCCACAGGAATTGAAGCTTTCTTT
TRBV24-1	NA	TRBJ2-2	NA	CATSDLQGGRTGELFF	TGTGCCACCAGTGATTTGCAGGGGGGACGCACCGGGGAGCTGTTTTTT
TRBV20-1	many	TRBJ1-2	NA	CSARAGDGYTF	TGCAGTGCTAGAGCAGGGGATGGCTACACCTTC
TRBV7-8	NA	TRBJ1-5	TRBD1	CASSLDRGQHYEQHF	TGTGCCAGCAGCCTGGACAGGGGGCAGCACTACGAGCAGCATTTT
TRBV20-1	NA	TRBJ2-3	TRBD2	CSASIAGRTDTQYF	TGCAGTGCTTCCATAGCGGGCAGGACAGATACGCAGTATTTT
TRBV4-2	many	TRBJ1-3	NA	CASSQPVSSGNTIYF	TGTGCCAGCAGCCAACCCGTGTCCTCTGGAAACACCATATATTTT
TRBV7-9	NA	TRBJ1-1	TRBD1	CASSLASTGGEAFF	TGTGCCAGCAGCTTAGCATCGACAGGGGGAGAAGCTTTCTTT
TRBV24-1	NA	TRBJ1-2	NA	CATSDGRDYGYTF	TGTGCCACCAGTGATGGTAGGGACTATGGCTACACCTTC
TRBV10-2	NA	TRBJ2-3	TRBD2	CASSAASGRTYTQYF	TGCGCCAGCAGTGCGGCTAGCGGGAGGACATATACGCAGTATTTT
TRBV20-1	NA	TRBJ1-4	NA	CSVPSGDYEQLFF	TGCAGTGTTCCGAGTGGGGATTATGAACAACTGTTTTTT
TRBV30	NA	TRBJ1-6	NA	CAWRGANDSPLHF	TGTGCCTGGAGGGGCGCGAATGATTCACCCCTCCACTTT
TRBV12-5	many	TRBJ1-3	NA	CASDRNSGNTIYF	TGTGCTAGCGACAGAAACTCTGGAAACACCATATATTTT
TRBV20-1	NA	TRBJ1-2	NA	CSEEYGKTF	TGCAGTGAGGAATATGGGAAAACCTTC
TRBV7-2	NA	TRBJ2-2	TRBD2	CASSRSGGNTGELFF	TGTGCCAGCAGTCGTAGCGGGGGGAACACCGGGGAGCTGTTTTTT
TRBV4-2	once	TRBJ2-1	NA	CASSFDGPVVRPYNEQFF	TGTGCCAGCAGCTTCGACGGACCCGTAGTCCGTCCCTACAATGAGCAGTTCTTC
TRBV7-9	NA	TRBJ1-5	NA	CASSLELSNQPQHF	TGTGCCAGCAGCTTAGAACTTAGCAATCAGCCCCAGCATTTT
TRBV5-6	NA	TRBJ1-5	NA	CASSMGGGSGNQPQHF	TGTGCCAGCAGCATGGGCGGGGGGTCAGGTAATCAGCCCCAGCATTTT
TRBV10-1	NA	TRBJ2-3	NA	CASSEPAPDTQYF	TGCGCCAGCAGTGAACCCGCCCCAGATACGCAGTATTTT
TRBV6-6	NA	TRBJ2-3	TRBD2	CASSSTSSGKRTDTQYF	TGTGCCAGCAGTTCCACCTCTAGCGGGAAACGCACAGATACGCAGTATTTT
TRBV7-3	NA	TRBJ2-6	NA	CASSNGSSGANVVTF	TGTGCCAGCAGCAACGGGTCCTCTGGGGCCAACGTCGTGACTTTC
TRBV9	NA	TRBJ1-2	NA	CASSVVDRGEAFYTF	TGTGCCAGCAGCGTAGTTGACCGGGGTGAAGCTTTCTACACCTTC
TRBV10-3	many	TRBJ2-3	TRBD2	CAISESTSGDTQYF	TGTGCCATCAGTGAGTCCACTAGCGGGGATACGCAGTATTTT
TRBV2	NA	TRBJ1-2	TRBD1	CASSGTANSPF	TGTGCCAGCAGCGGGACAGCTAACTCACCCTTC
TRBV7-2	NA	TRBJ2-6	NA	CASSLQWTAGVLTF	TGTGCCAGCAGTCTTCAGTGGACTGCGGGCGTCCTGACTTTC
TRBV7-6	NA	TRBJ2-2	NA	CASSLAIGELFF	TGTGCCAGCAGCTTAGCGATCGGGGAGCTGTTTTTT
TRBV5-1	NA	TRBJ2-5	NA	CASSQDRRLGETQYF	TGTGCCAGCAGCCAAGACAGGAGGTTGGGGGAGACCCAGTACTTC
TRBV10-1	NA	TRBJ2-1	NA	CASSENNYEQFF	TGCGCCAGCAGTGAGAACAACTACGAGCAGTTCTTC
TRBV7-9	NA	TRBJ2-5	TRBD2	CASSLKRGCETQYF	TGTGCCAGCAGCCTCAAGCGGGGGTGTGAGACCCAGTACTTC
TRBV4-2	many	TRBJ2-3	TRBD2	CASSQERGGRWTDTQYF	TGTGCCAGCAGCCAAGAGCGGGGGGGCCGTTGGACAGATACGCAGTATTTT
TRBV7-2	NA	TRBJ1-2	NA	CASSSEGTFGSREF	TGTGCCAGCAGCTCGGAGGGGACTTTCGGAAGCCGGGAGTTC
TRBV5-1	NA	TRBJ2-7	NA	CASSLWDKGSF	TGTGCCAGCAGCTTATGGGACAAAGGTTCCTTC
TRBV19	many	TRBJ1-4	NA	CASTLAGGFNEKLFF	TGTGCCAGCACACTCGCTGGGGGATTTAATGAAAAACTGTTTTTT